This is a list of T cell receptor beta chains from one sample in a study of OX40 agonist ivuxolimab in advanced cancers. Some clones are missing from TCRdb's copy, which holds only in-frame ones; the method was immunoSEQ multiplex PCR. The sample comprises about 80,000 clones, about 90% of which are singletons, and about 8% rests with the top ten. The source was CD4+ or CD8+ T cells sorted from blood, collected in a trial of the OX40 agonist ivuxolimab. The receptor set was obtained from an adult with an advanced solid tumor such as melanoma, head and neck, liver or kidney cancer. Both conserved end residues are part of each CDR3. D genes are given only for firm matches. Size values are once, few and many counts, or a class for expanded clones, and some rows have none.

v_gene,d_gene,j_gene,abundance,CDR3aa,CDR3nt
TRBV13,-,TRBJ1-1,-,CASGTANTEAFF,TGTGCCAGCGGGACGGCGAACACTGAAGCTTTCTTT
TRBV21-1,-,TRBJ1-2,once,CASSKRAVYGYTF,TGTGCCAGCAGCAAAAGGGCCGTCTATGGCTACACCTTC
TRBV7-8,-,TRBJ2-2,-,CASSSNDRLNTGELFF,TGTGCCAGCAGCTCAAACGACAGGCTTAACACCGGGGAGCTGTTTTTT
TRBV4-1,TRBD2,TRBJ2-7,-,CASSPLVITSGNEQYF,TGCGCCAGCAGCCCCCTCGTGATTACTAGCGGGAACGAGCAGTACTTC
TRBV7-6,-,TRBJ2-7,-,CASSTGIIYEQYF,TGTGCCAGCAGCACCGGGATCATCTACGAGCAGTACTTC
TRBV19,-,TRBJ1-2,few,CARNNYGYTF,TGTGCCCGGAATAACTATGGCTACACCTTC
TRBV6-1,-,TRBJ2-1,-,CASSEPGLVNEQFF,TGTGCCAGCAGTGAACCCGGGCTGGTCAATGAGCAGTTCTTC
TRBV27,-,TRBJ1-1,-,CASSLQVNTEAFF,TGTGCCAGCAGCCTACAAGTGAACACTGAAGCTTTCTTT
TRBV27,-,TRBJ1-1,-,CASSLSESNTEAFF,TGTGCCAGCAGTTTATCGGAGAGTAACACTGAAGCTTTCTTT
TRBV12-5,-,TRBJ2-7,-,CASGLVGRESSYEQYF,TGTGCTAGTGGTTTGGTAGGACGGGAAAGCTCCTACGAGCAGTACTTC
TRBV30,-,TRBJ2-7,-,CAWGDSEQYF,TGTGCCTGGGGGGATAGCGAGCAGTACTTC
TRBV4-1,-,TRBJ1-1,-,CASSQEANYLLNTEAFF,TGCGCCAGCAGCCAAGAAGCCAATTACCTATTGAACACTGAAGCTTTCTTT
TRBV11-2,-,TRBJ1-5,-,CASSSRGGQPQHF,TGTGCCAGCAGCTCCCGTGGAGGGCAGCCCCAGCATTTT
TRBV6-1,-,TRBJ1-1,-,CASRTWTENTEAFF,TGTGCCAGCAGGACATGGACCGAGAACACTGAAGCTTTCTTT
TRBV13,-,TRBJ1-3,-,CASSSGLAFNF,TGTGCCAGCAGCTCTGGACTAGCATTTAATTTT
TRBV6-1,TRBD1,TRBJ2-3,-,CASSNDLDRGHTQYF,TGTGCCAGCAGTAACGACCTAGACAGGGGGCATACGCAGTATTTT
TRBV2,-,TRBJ2-7,once,CASRQYEQYF,TGTGCCAGCAGACAGTACGAGCAGTACTTC
TRBV9,-,TRBJ2-5,-,CASSVGEWANSETQYF,TGTGCCAGCAGCGTAGGGGAATGGGCGAATTCGGAGACCCAGTACTTC
TRBV2,-,TRBJ1-1,-,CASSEEPNGGTEAFF,TGTGCCAGCAGTGAAGAGCCTAACGGGGGCACTGAAGCTTTCTTT
TRBV2,-,TRBJ2-2,-,CASREMGSLNTGELFF,TGTGCCAGCAGGGAAATGGGGAGCCTGAACACCGGGGAGCTGTTTTTT
TRBV2,-,TRBJ2-2,-,CARWGAGELFF,TGTGCCAGGTGGGGCGCCGGGGAGCTGTTTTTT
TRBV4-1,-,TRBJ1-1,few,CASSHGTNTEAFF,TGCGCCAGCAGCCATGGCACTAACACTGAAGCTTTCTTT
TRBV4-1,TRBD1,TRBJ2-5,-,CASSLFGTGGDLETQYF,TGCGCCAGCAGCCTTTTTGGGACAGGGGGCGACTTGGAGACCCAGTACTTC
TRBV27,-,TRBJ1-5,-,CASSLFWGGVQPQHF,TGTGCCAGCAGTTTATTTTGGGGGGGTGTTCAGCCCCAGCATTTT